This TCR beta chain was sequenced in a study of cytomegalovirus exposure and HLA in healthy donors. For the study at large: Genetic ancestry analysis placed over 65% of the roughly 400 donors that were genotyped in the Caucasian-associated cluster. Broader study findings: Relative to equally common others, HLA-associated TCR beta chains showed greater clonal expansion in a later analysis. In a later analysis, a missense DCLRE1C variant was linked to TCR beta V- and J-gene trimming.

Concerning this clone itself: Its target is not known.

The ends lost 9 bases at V and 6 bases at J; junction bases unmatched: 7. The CDR3 length is 14 residues. CDR1 and CDR2 (germline): SGHTA, FQGTGA. The PCR employed 60 Vbeta primers together with 13 Jbeta primers. Assay used: immunoSEQ multiplex PCR; TCRdb lists only in-frame clones, some missing. The profile shows about 180,000 clones, 65% to 75% of them singletons. This donor's CMV serostatus is unrecorded. Sequencing was performed on PBMCs. The genes are TRBV7-3 and TRBJ2-2; 10 bases line up with TRBD1. This TCR was sampled from a human donor in good health. In DNA form, the CDR3 reads TGTGCCAGGGTGAGACAGGGGGCGCCCGGGGAGCTGTTTTTT. Translation gives CARVRQGAPGELFF.